This is a list of T cell receptor beta chains from one sample in a study of blood T cell repertoires in COVID-19. The table came from immunoSEQ multiplex PCR; TCRdb's copy has only in-frame clones and leaves some out. The data contain 200,000 to 300,000 clones, approximately 87% of them singletons. The specimen sequenced was peripheral blood. Receptors originate from a human donor in a cohort sampled during active COVID-19. CDR3s include the opening cysteine and the closing phenylalanine or tryptophan. The D gene is left open where the match is weak. Not all rows give a size; the values are once, few, many and, for expanded clones, a class.

j_call clone_size v_call d_call cdr3_nt cdr3_aa
TRBJ1-1 NA TRBV19 TRBD1 TGTGCCAGTAGTTCCTCAGGGACAGTGATGAACACTGAAGCTTTCTTT CASSSSGTVMNTEAFF
TRBJ2-7 NA TRBV5-1 TRBD1 TGCGCCAGCAGCTCCTTGGACAGGGAGTACGAGCAGTACTTC CASSSLDREYEQYF
TRBJ1-2 NA TRBV29-1 NA TGCAGCGTTGAAGCAAATTATGGCTACACCTTC CSVEANYGYTF
TRBJ2-3 NA TRBV15 NA TGTGCCACCAGCACAACGACAGGCCGGAGCACAGATACGCAGTATTTT CATSTTTGRSTDTQYF
TRBJ1-1 NA TRBV19 NA TGTGCCAGTAGGATCAGGGGTATTGGGGGACGGAACACTGAAGCTTTCTTT CASRIRGIGGRNTEAFF
TRBJ1-1 NA TRBV6-1 NA TGTGCCAGCAGTGAGATGGCAGTCATGAACACTGAAGCTTTCTTT CASSEMAVMNTEAFF
TRBJ2-3 NA TRBV7-2 TRBD2 TGTGCCAGCAGCTCATTGTTTAGCGGGAGAGGAACAGATACGCAGTATTTT CASSSLFSGRGTDTQYF
TRBJ1-4 NA TRBV6-5 NA TGTGCCAGCAGCCGGACACAGACTAATGAAAAACTGTTTTTT CASSRTQTNEKLFF
TRBJ2-7 NA TRBV5-1 NA TGCGCCAGCAGCTTGTATGGCAGCTACGAGCAGTACTTC CASSLYGSYEQYF
TRBJ2-7 NA TRBV5-1 TRBD1 TGCGCCAGCAGCTTAACGACCGGGACAGGGGGCGAGCAGTACTTC CASSLTTGTGGEQYF
TRBJ2-7 NA TRBV25-1 TRBD1 TGTGCCAGCAGGCAAAGCGGGACAGGGACCATCTACGAGCAGTACTTC CASRQSGTGTIYEQYF
TRBJ2-2 NA TRBV3-1/TRBV3-2 NA TGTGCCAGCAGCCAAGTAGGAGTCACCGGGGAGCTGTTTTTT CASSQVGVTGELFF
TRBJ1-3 NA TRBV4-2 NA TGTGCCAGCAGTTTACCAGACTCTGGAAACACCATATATTTT CASSLPDSGNTIYF
TRBJ2-3 NA TRBV20-1 TRBD2 TGCAGTGCTAGTGGGGGGGGTGGCACAGATACGCAGTATTTT CSASGGGGTDTQYF
TRBJ2-5 NA TRBV1 NA TGCACCAGATCGGACAGCCAAGAGACCCAGTACTTC CTRSDSQETQYF
TRBJ1-3 NA TRBV4-1 NA TGCGCCAGCAGCCAGGCCGGGACAAAAAACACCATATATTTT CASSQAGTKNTIYF
TRBJ1-4 NA TRBV5-6 NA TGTGCCAGCAGCGGGGGGGACCTTTCGCGGGCTAATGAAAAACTGTTTTTT CASSGGDLSRANEKLFF
TRBJ1-1 NA TRBV19 NA TGTGCCAGTAGTATTGTTCGAGACACTGAAGCTTTCTTT CASSIVRDTEAFF
TRBJ2-7 once TRBV18 NA TGTGCCAGCTCACCACGAGCAGGGGTCGACTACGAGCAGTACTTC CASSPRAGVDYEQYF
TRBJ2-7 NA TRBV5-1 TRBD2 TGCGCCAGCAGTTTTGGGGGGGGAACCGAGCAGTACTTC CASSFGGGTEQYF
TRBJ2-1 NA TRBV9 NA TGTGCCAGCAGCGTAGCTACGACAGCCGCCTACAATGAGCAGTTCTTC CASSVATTAAYNEQFF
TRBJ2-7 NA TRBV5-1 NA TGCGCCAGCAGCCCTAGGAGGGGCTCGTCAGGAGAGCAGTACTTC CASSPRRGSSGEQYF
TRBJ2-1 NA TRBV7-9 NA TGTGCCAGCAGCTTAGCTAGCGGTTACAATGAGCAGTTCTTC CASSLASGYNEQFF
TRBJ2-7 NA TRBV5-1 NA TGCGCCAGCAGCTTGGAATTGGGGGGGCGAGAGCAGTACTTC CASSLELGGREQYF
TRBJ2-2 NA TRBV5-1 NA TGCGCCAGCAGCTTGAGCACCAACACCGGGGAGCTGTTTTTT CASSLSTNTGELFF
TRBJ2-3 once TRBV4-1 TRBD2 TGCGCCAGCAGCGAGGGCAGCGGGAGGGCCTTCATCCAGAATACGCAGTATTTT CASSEGSGRAFIQNTQYF
TRBJ1-5 few TRBV7-8 TRBD1 TGTGCCAGCAGCGAATCCGGGACAGCTAGCAATCAGCCCCAGCATTTT CASSESGTASNQPQHF
TRBJ1-2 NA TRBV2 NA TGTGCCAGCAGTCCCTATACGATCTATGGCTACACCTTC CASSPYTIYGYTF
TRBJ2-5 NA TRBV2 TRBD2 TGTGCCAGCAGATTACTAGCGGGGCAAGAGACCCAGTACTTC CASRLLAGQETQYF
TRBJ2-3 NA TRBV10-2 NA TGCGCCACAGGGACACCTAGCACAGATACGCAGTATTTT CATGTPSTDTQYF
TRBJ1-1 NA TRBV18 NA TGTGCCAGCTCATCCGGAACTAGGAACACTGAAGCTTTCTTT CASSSGTRNTEAFF
TRBJ2-2 NA TRBV6-4 NA TGTGCCAGCAGCCGAGGGGGATCGAACACCGGGGAGCTGTTTTTT CASSRGGSNTGELFF
TRBJ1-5 NA TRBV4-2 NA TGTGCCAGCAGCCAAGATCTACCGGGACAAGGATTTTGGCCCCAGCATTTT CASSQDLPGQGFWPQHF
TRBJ1-6 NA TRBV2 NA TGTGCCAGCAGGGGGCGGACAGCTTCACCCCTCCACTTT CASRGRTASPLHF
TRBJ1-5 NA TRBV27 NA TGTGCCAGCAGGGCACGCAATCAGCCCCAGCATTTT CASRARNQPQHF
TRBJ1-1 NA TRBV5-4 NA TGTGCCAGCAGCTTTGGACAGTCTAAAGAAGCTTTCTTT CASSFGQSKEAFF
TRBJ2-5 NA TRBV29-1 TRBD2 TGCAGCGTTGAAACGGGACTAGCGGGAGGGCCAGGAGAGACCCAGTACTTC CSVETGLAGGPGETQYF
TRBJ2-7 once TRBV11-2 TRBD1 TGTGCCAGCAGCTGGGCCGGGGACAGGGGCTACGAGCAGTACTTC CASSWAGDRGYEQYF
TRBJ2-3 NA TRBV5-5 NA TGTGCCAGCAGCTTGGATAGGGGGTGGGTTAGCACAGATACGCAGTATTTT CASSLDRGWVSTDTQYF
TRBJ1-2 NA TRBV24-1 TRBD1 TGTGCCACCAGTGATTCAGTCCCGGGACAGGGGGCTGGGTATGACTATGGCTACACCTTC CATSDSVPGQGAGYDYGYTF
TRBJ2-3 NA TRBV7-9 TRBD1 TGTGCCAGCAGCTTAACAGGGGCAGATACGCAGTATTTT CASSLTGADTQYF
TRBJ2-1 few TRBV7-7 TRBD2 TGTGCTAGCAGCTTAAAAGGCGGTAGCGGGGACAATGAGCAGTTCTTC CASSLKGGSGDNEQFF
TRBJ1-3 NA TRBV25-1 NA TGTGCCAGCAGTGACACCCTTGGCAGCTCTGGAAACACCATATATTTT CASSDTLGSSGNTIYF
TRBJ2-5 NA TRBV11-2 TRBD2 TGTGCCAGCAGCTCCCGGACTAGCGGGAGCGGAGAGACCCAGTACTTC CASSSRTSGSGETQYF
TRBJ2-5 NA TRBV7-2 NA TGTGCCAGCAGCTTAGCGTGGGAGACTAGACAAGAGACCCAGTACTTC CASSLAWETRQETQYF
TRBJ1-3 NA TRBV5-4 TRBD1 TGTGCCAGCAGCTTGGACCCCTCAGGGGGATCTGGAAACACCATATATTTT CASSLDPSGGSGNTIYF
TRBJ2-2 once TRBV7-2 TRBD2 TGTGCCAGCAGCTTAGTAGTAGCGGGGGGGCTGAACACCGGGGAGCTGTTTTTT CASSLVVAGGLNTGELFF
TRBJ1-2 NA TRBV28 NA TGTGCCAGCAGTGTACTAGCAGGAGGGAATGGCTACACCTTC CASSVLAGGNGYTF
TRBJ1-1 few TRBV11-2 NA TGTGCCAGCAGCTCTTATCACGGGGCGGGGACTGAAGCTTTCTTT CASSSYHGAGTEAFF
TRBJ2-6 NA TRBV27 NA TGTGCCAGCTGTCGGGTCGACTCTGGGGCCAACGTCCTGACTTTC CASCRVDSGANVLTF
TRBJ2-1 NA TRBV15 NA TGTGCCACCAGCAGAGGGGGGCGATCAACCTACAATGAGCAGTTCTTC CATSRGGRSTYNEQFF
TRBJ1-4 NA TRBV10-3 NA TGTGCCATCAGAGGAGGGGTGAATGAAAAACTGTTTTTT CAIRGGVNEKLFF
TRBJ1-6 NA TRBV19 NA TGTGCCAGTAGTAACCACAGGGTTGGTGAATCACCCCTCCACTTT CASSNHRVGESPLHF
TRBJ2-7 NA TRBV3-1/TRBV3-2 NA TGTGCCAGCAGCCAAGCACAAGGGGGTCAGTTTTGGTACGAGCAGTACTTC CASSQAQGGQFWYEQYF
TRBJ2-7 few TRBV7-2 NA TGTGCCAGCAGCCAGACTTGGCGCCGCGAGCAGTACTTC CASSQTWRREQYF